The rows below give T cell receptor beta chains drawn from one sample of a study of T cells in Graves' hyperthyroidism and ophthalmopathy. TCRdb used MiXCR to reprocess the multiplex PCR reads, holding one entry per CDR3 protein. The repertoire consists of more than 500,000 distinct CDR3 sequences, with around 46% occurring once and the leading ten covering 15% to 20%. Sequenced input: peripheral blood or thyroid tissue (not recorded which). These receptors were collected from an adult woman with Graves' disease, either hyperthyroidism or ophthalmopathy (not recorded which). The CDR3 runs from the conserved cysteine through the conserved F or W. A D gene is named only where the DNA matches it firmly. Not every row has a clone size; where given, it reads once, few, many or a size class.

j_call | d_call | v_call | clone_size | cdr3_length | cdr3_nt | cdr3_aa
TRBJ2-7 | NA | TRBV7-8 | NA | 12 | TGTGCCAGCAGCTTAGGGCAGAACGGTCTGTACTTC | CASSLGQNGLYF
TRBJ1-5 | NA | TRBV5-5 | few | 16 | TGTGCCAGCAGCTTGGGGCCGGGGGCGAGGGAACAGCCCCAGCATTTT | CASSLGPGAREQPQHF
TRBJ1-2 | NA | TRBV7-2 | NA | 13 | TGTGCCAGCAGCCGATCCACTAACTATGGCTACACCTTC | CASSRSTNYGYTF
TRBJ2-5 | TRBD2 | TRBV12-3/TRBV12-4 | NA | 16 | TGTGCCAGCAATTCCCACGCGGGACTAATTGGGGAGACCCGGTACTTC | CASNSHAGLIGETRYF
TRBJ1-1 | NA | TRBV11-1 | NA | 13 | TGTGCCAGCGCCAAACAAGTGAACACTGAAGCTTTCTTT | CASAKQVNTEAFF
TRBJ1-6 | NA | TRBV7-9 | many | 12 | TGTGCCAGCAGCTTAGCCGATTCACCCCTCCACTTT | CASSLADSPLHF
TRBJ2-5 | TRBD1 | TRBV11-2 | few | 14 | TGTGCCCCTCCCGGGACAGGGGGCAGTAAGACCCAGTACTTC | CAPPGTGGSKTQYF
TRBJ1-6 | NA | TRBV7-2 | NA | 14 | TGTGCCAGCAGACGCGGACGGGATAATTCACCCCTCCACTTT | CASRRGRDNSPLHF
TRBJ1-2 | NA | TRBV5-4 | NA | 14 | TGTGCCAGCAGCTTGGGGGCTTCGAACTATGGCTACACCTTC | CASSLGASNYGYTF
TRBJ2-2 | NA | TRBV28 | NA | 12 | TGTGCCAGCATAAGCGGGACCGGGGAGCTGTTTTTT | CASISGTGELFF
TRBJ1-2 | NA | TRBV11-2 | NA | 16 | TGTGCCAGCAGCCGCTGGACAGTAAACAAGGGCTATGGCTACACCTTC | CASSRWTVNKGYGYTF
TRBJ2-7 | NA | TRBV25-1 | few | 15 | TGTGCCAGCAGTCCTGGAGGGACGCCGACCTACGAGCAGTACTTC | CASSPGGTPTYEQYF
TRBJ2-2 | TRBD2 | TRBV7-3 | many | 22 | TGTGCCAGCAGTTCGCCCTGGCTCCCGGGAATAGCGGGAGGGCACGAGGCCGGGGAGCTGTTTTTT | CASSSPWLPGIAGGHEAGELFF
TRBJ2-7 | NA | TRBV20-1 | many | 14 | TGCAGTGCTAGAGATGACAGGTGGTCCTACGAGCAGTACTTC | CSARDDRWSYEQYF
TRBJ1-5 | TRBD1 | TRBV6-6 | many | 16 | TGTGCCAGCAGTTACAGGGGACAGGTGGGCAATCAGCCCCAGCATTTT | CASSYRGQVGNQPQHF
TRBJ1-1 | NA | TRBV10-3 | many | 12 | TGTGCCATCAGGAGGGGGACGACTGAAGCTTTCTTT | CAIRRGTTEAFF
TRBJ2-5 | TRBD1 | TRBV7-3 | many | 13 | TGTGCCAGCAGCTTAGACAGGGGAGAGACCCAGTACTTC | CASSLDRGETQYF
TRBJ1-2 | TRBD1 | TRBV19 | few | 14 | TGTGCCAGTAGACCGACAGGGGGACGGTATGGCTACACCTTC | CASRPTGGRYGYTF
TRBJ1-2 | NA | TRBV12-3/TRBV12-4 | NA | 15 | TGTGCCAGCAGTCCACCCGGGTCGATTAGTTATGGCTACACCTTC | CASSPPGSISYGYTF
TRBJ2-7 | NA | TRBV29-1 | NA | 15 | TGCAGCGTGGGCGCCAGCACAGACAAGGCCTACGAGCAGTACTTC | CSVGASTDKAYEQYF
TRBJ2-7 | NA | TRBV6-5 | many | 11 | TGTGCCAGCAGCCGGGGCTACGAGCAGTACTTC | CASSRGYEQYF
TRBJ1-4 | NA | TRBV5-1 | many | 12 | TGCGCCAGCCGCAGGGACGGAGAAAAACTGTTTTTT | CASRRDGEKLFF
TRBJ2-2 | TRBD2 | TRBV6-1 | NA | 19 | TGTGCCAGCAGTGAAGACCAAGGACTAGCGGGAGTTGACACCGGGGAGCTGTTTTTT | CASSEDQGLAGVDTGELFF
TRBJ2-2 | TRBD1 | TRBV7-2 | many | 16 | TGTGCCAGCAGCGAGACAGGGGGGGCGGCCACCGGGGAGCTGTTTTTT | CASSETGGAATGELFF
TRBJ1-2 | TRBD1 | TRBV20-1 | NA | 15 | TGCAGCGTTGAAGCTGGACAGGGACGTCTCTATGGCTACACCTTC | CSVEAGQGRLYGYTF
TRBJ1-2 | TRBD1 | TRBV7-8 | many | 17 | TGTGCCAGCAGCCCCACCCGGACAGGGCAACGAGGCTATGGCTACACCTTC | CASSPTRTGQRGYGYTF
TRBJ2-6 | NA | TRBV29-1 | few | 17 | TGCAGCGTTTCGGGGGACACTGTTCTCTCTGGGGCCAACGTCCTGACTTTC | CSVSGDTVLSGANVLTF
TRBJ1-3 | TRBD1 | TRBV4-1 | NA | 13 | TGCGCCAGCAGCCGCCGCCGGGGACAGAGACTTTGGTTT | CASSRRRGQRLWF
TRBJ2-5 | TRBD1 | TRBV5-5 | NA | 17 | TGTGCCAGCAGCCCGACCGGGACAGGGGGCGCGGGGGAGACCCAGTACTTC | CASSPTGTGGAGETQYF
TRBJ2-7 | NA | TRBV27 | NA | 14 | TGTGCCAGCAGTTTTGGACAGACCTCCTACGAGCAGTACTTC | CASSFGQTSYEQYF
TRBJ2-7 | TRBD1 | TRBV4-1 | many | 15 | TGCGCCAGCAGTCCTCGACAGGGCCGTCTTCCCGAGCAGTACTTC | CASSPRQGRLPEQYF
TRBJ2-5 | NA | TRBV7-2 | NA | 14 | TGTGCCAGCAGCTTAGAAGTCGGGGGAGAGACCCAGTACTTC | CASSLEVGGETQYF
TRBJ1-1 | NA | TRBV7-3 | many | 12 | TGTGCCAGCAGCAAGGATGGGGGCAGGGCTTTCTTT | CASSKDGGRAFF
TRBJ2-5 | TRBD1 | TRBV19 | many | 14 | TGTGCCAGTAGCTCCGGGACAGGGTTCGAGACCCAGTACTTC | CASSSGTGFETQYF
TRBJ2-7 | NA | TRBV6-1 | NA | 14 | TGTGCCAGCAGTCAGTCCCTAGGGGCCTACGAGCAGTACTTC | CASSQSLGAYEQYF
TRBJ1-4 | NA | TRBV7-2 | NA | 14 | TGTGCCAGCACCATTGGCGGGATCAATGAAAAACTGTTTTTT | CASTIGGINEKLFF
TRBJ1-5 | TRBD1 | TRBV28 | many | 15 | TGTGCCAGCAGTAACCATGGACAGGGGAATCAGCCCCAGCATTTT | CASSNHGQGNQPQHF
TRBJ2-5 | TRBD2 | TRBV4-1 | many | 16 | TGCGCCAGCAGCCGAAGGACTAGCGGGAGCGCAGAGACCCAGTACTTC | CASSRRTSGSAETQYF
TRBJ2-7 | TRBD1 | TRBV20-1 | many | 14 | TGCAGTGCTACCCGGGACAGCTTCTCCTACGAGCAGTACTTC | CSATRDSFSYEQYF
TRBJ2-7 | NA | TRBV6-5 | NA | 14 | TGTGCCAGCAGCCAAGACGGACAGTTCTACGAGCAGTACTTC | CASSQDGQFYEQYF
TRBJ2-1 | TRBD2 | TRBV7-2 | NA | 17 | TGTGCCAGCAGCCTAAGGCGACCTAGCGGGACATTCAATGAGCAGTTCTTC | CASSLRRPSGTFNEQFF
TRBJ1-1 | NA | TRBV15 | few | 15 | TGTGCCACCAGCAGAGACCGGAGAGGAGACACTGAAGCTTTCTTT | CATSRDRRGDTEAFF
TRBJ1-1 | TRBD1 | TRBV30 | few | 13 | TGTGCCTCTGAGGTCCGGGACAGTGCTGAAGCTTTCTTT | CASEVRDSAEAFF
TRBJ2-1 | TRBD1 | TRBV5-1 | NA | 15 | TGCGCCAGCAGCTTCACCGGGACAGGGGGCATTGAGCAGTTCTTC | CASSFTGTGGIEQFF
TRBJ1-1 | NA | TRBV20-1 | many | 12 | TGCAGTGCTAGTTCGGGGGTGGATGAAGCTTTCTTT | CSASSGVDEAFF
TRBJ1-1 | NA | TRBV19 | many | 14 | TGTGCCAGTAGGCAGGGAAGAGAAAAGACTGAAGCTTTCTTT | CASRQGREKTEAFF
TRBJ1-6 | NA | TRBV3-1 | NA | 14 | TGTGCCAGCATGGGGGGCTCCTATAATTCACCCCTCCACTTT | CASMGGSYNSPLHF
TRBJ1-6 | NA | TRBV7-2 | many | 15 | TGTGCCAGCAGGCGGGGTTTTTCCTATAATTCACCCCTCCACTTT | CASRRGFSYNSPLHF
TRBJ2-2 | TRBD2 | TRBV7-6 | many | 15 | TGTGCCAGCAGCCATACTAGCGGGAGAACCGGGGAGCTGTTTTTT | CASSHTSGRTGELFF
TRBJ2-2 | TRBD2 | TRBV19 | many | 15 | TGTGCCAGTAGTCATGGGGAGGGGCATGACGGGGAGCTGTTTTTT | CASSHGEGHDGELFF
TRBJ2-2 | NA | TRBV7-8 | NA | 15 | TGTGCCAGCAGTTACTCGGGGGGCAGGACCGAGGAGCTGTTTTTT | CASSYSGGRTEELFF
TRBJ2-2 | NA | TRBV7-2 | NA | 15 | TGTGCCAGCAGCTTACAGGGGACGGTAACCGGGGAGCTGTTTTTT | CASSLQGTVTGELFF
TRBJ2-7 | TRBD1 | TRBV10-3 | NA | 14 | TGTGCCATCAGTTCGGGACAGGGGAACTACGAGCAGTACTTC | CAISSGQGNYEQYF
TRBJ2-5 | NA | TRBV9 | NA | 15 | TGTGCCAGCAGCACAAATCTGGGGGCAGGAGAGACCCAGTACTTC | CASSTNLGAGETQYF
TRBJ1-5 | TRBD1 | TRBV7-8 | many | 13 | TGTGCCAGCAGCATACAGGGGAATCAGCCCCAGCATTTT | CASSIQGNQPQHF